Presented here are 6 T cell receptor beta chains from one specimen sequenced in a study of blood T cell repertoires in COVID-19. Produced via immunoSEQ multiplex PCR; TCRdb's table is partial and in-frame only. The table includes around 63,000 clones, more than 70% detected once. Sequenced sample: peripheral blood. The receptors derive from a man aged 60 to 69 with acute or convalescent COVID-19.

The chain uses TRBV6-5 and TRBJ1-2, with D perhaps matching TRBD1 (6 bases). The CDR3 contains 15 residues. With 0 bases removed from V and 8 bases from J, the gap between germline ends came to 16 bases. Per germline, CDR1 MNHEY and CDR2 SVGAGI. The CDR3 is CASSYSTRRGDGYTF. As DNA, the CDR3 is TGTGCCAGCAGTTACTCGACGCGCAGGGGAGACGGCTACACCTTC.

The rearrangement links TRBV7-9 to TRBJ1-1; D is undetermined. Germline CDR1 is SEHNR and CDR2 is FQNEAQ (reference sequence). Trimming took 5 bases from V and 5 from J, leaving 9 bases between them. CDR3 length: 12 amino acids. In DNA form, the CDR3 reads TGTGCCAGCAGCCTAAGCGGAACTGAAGCTTTCTTT. Encoded protein: CASSLSGTEAFF. The full variable domain, in which reference TRBV7-9 and TRBJ1-1 provide the parts outside the CDR3, is DTGVSQNPRHKITKRGQNVTFRCDPISEHNRLYWYRQTLGQGPEFLTYFQNEAQLEKSRLLSDRFSAERPKGSFSTLEIQRTEQGDSAMYLCASSLSGTEAFFGQGTRLTVV.

The chain joins TRBV19 to TRBJ2-7, with 7 bases that match TRBD2. The CDR3 length is 15 residues. Per germline, CDR1 LNHDA and CDR2 SQIVND (reference sequence). After removal of 1 base from V and 2 bases from J, the junction contained 5 bases not matched to a gene. The CDR3 coding sequence is TGTGCCAGTAGTATAGGGATAGCGGGCGCCTACGAGCAGTACTTC. Translation: CASSIGIAGAYEQYF. The full variable domain, with the rest looked up from reference TRBV19 and TRBJ2-7, is DGGITQSPKYLFRKEGQNVTLSCEQNLNHDAMYWYRQDPGQGLRLIYYSQIVNDFQKGDIAEGYSVSREKKESFPLTVTSAQKNPTAFYLCASSIGIAGAYEQYFGPGTRLTVT.

The chain carries TRBV7-9 and TRBJ2-7; D not certain. CDR1 SEHNR and CDR2 FQNEAQ come from the germline V gene (reference sequence). V lost 1 base to trimming and J lost 5 bases, with 12 bases between them. This CDR3 contains 14 residues. The chain's CDR3 is CASSLVAPSNEQYF. CDR3 in DNA: TGTGCCAGCAGCTTAGTGGCACCCTCGAACGAGCAGTACTTC. Using reference TRBV7-9 and TRBJ2-7 for the parts outside the CDR3, the full variable domain is DTGVSQNPRHKITKRGQNVTFRCDPISEHNRLYWYRQTLGQGPEFLTYFQNEAQLEKSRLLSDRFSAERPKGSFSTLEIQRTEQGDSAMYLCASSLVAPSNEQYFGPGTRLTVT.

The table lists this clone with a few counts. V usage is TRBV9 and J usage is TRBJ1-6, with D hard to call. From germline, CDR1 is SGDLS and CDR2 YYNGEE. The CDR3 consists of 14 residues. Trimming stripped 0 bases from V and 8 bases from J, with 9 bases between. The CDR3 DNA reads TGTGCCAGCAGCGTAGCTTCCTCTGATTCACCCCTCCACTTT. This codes for CASSVASSDSPLHF.

V gene TRBV18 combines with J gene TRBJ2-5; tentatively, D is TRBD1 (5 bases). The V gene lost 5 bases and the J gene lost 2 bases, with 12 bases spanning the gap. Germline V gene sequence: CDR1 KGHSH, CDR2 LQKENI. There are 14 residues in the CDR3. The CDR3 DNA sequence: TGTGCCAGCTCAAGCAGGGTTGGGCAAGAGACCCAGTACTTC. It yields the protein CASSSRVGQETQYF. The entire variable domain, with the rest obtained from reference TRBV18 and TRBJ2-5, is as follows: NAGVMQNPRHLVRRRGQEARLRCSPMKGHSHVYWYRQLPEEGLKFMVYLQKENIIDESGMPKERFSAEFPKEGPSILRIQQVVRGDSAAYFCASSSRVGQETQYFGPGTRLLVL.